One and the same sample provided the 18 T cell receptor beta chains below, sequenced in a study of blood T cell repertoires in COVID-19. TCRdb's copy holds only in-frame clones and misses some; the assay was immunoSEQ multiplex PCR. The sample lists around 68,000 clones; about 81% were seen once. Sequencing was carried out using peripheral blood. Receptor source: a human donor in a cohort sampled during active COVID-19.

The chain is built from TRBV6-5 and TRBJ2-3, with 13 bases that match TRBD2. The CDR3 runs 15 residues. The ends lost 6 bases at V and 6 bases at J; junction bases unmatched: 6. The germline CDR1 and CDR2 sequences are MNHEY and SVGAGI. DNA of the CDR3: TGTGCCAGCAGCCGGACTAGCGGGAGCGGCGATACGCAGTATTTT. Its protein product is CASSRTSGSGDTQYF.

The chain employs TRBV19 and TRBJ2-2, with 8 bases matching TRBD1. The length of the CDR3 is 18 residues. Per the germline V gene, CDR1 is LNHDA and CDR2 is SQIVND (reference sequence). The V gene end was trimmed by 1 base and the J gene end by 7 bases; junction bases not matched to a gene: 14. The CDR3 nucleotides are TGTGCCAGTAGTATAGGACCCTCCTGGACAGGGCGTGGCGGGGAGCTGTTTTTT. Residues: CASSIGPSWTGRGGELFF.

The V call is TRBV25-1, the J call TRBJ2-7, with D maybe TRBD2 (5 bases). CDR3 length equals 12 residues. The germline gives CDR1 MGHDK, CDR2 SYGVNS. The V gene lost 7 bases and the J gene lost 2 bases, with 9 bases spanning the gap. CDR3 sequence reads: CASKGETYEQYF. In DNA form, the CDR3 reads TGTGCCAGCAAGGGAGAGACCTACGAGCAGTACTTC.

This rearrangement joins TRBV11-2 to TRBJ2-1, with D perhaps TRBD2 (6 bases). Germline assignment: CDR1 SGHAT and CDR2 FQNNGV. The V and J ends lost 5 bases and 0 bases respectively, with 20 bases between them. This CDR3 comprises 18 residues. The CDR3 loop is CASSPFPLSGSSYNEQFF. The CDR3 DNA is TGTGCCAGCAGCCCCTTCCCGCTTAGCGGAAGCTCCTACAATGAGCAGTTCTTC.

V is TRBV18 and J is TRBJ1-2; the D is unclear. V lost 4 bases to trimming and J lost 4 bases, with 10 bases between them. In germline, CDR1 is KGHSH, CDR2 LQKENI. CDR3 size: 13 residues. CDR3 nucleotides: TGTGCCAGCTCACTCGGGTCCTCCTATGGCTACACCTTC. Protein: CASSLGSSYGYTF.

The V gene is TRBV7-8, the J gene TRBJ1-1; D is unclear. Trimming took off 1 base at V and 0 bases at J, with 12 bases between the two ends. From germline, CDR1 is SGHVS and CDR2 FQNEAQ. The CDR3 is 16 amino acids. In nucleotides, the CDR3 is TGTGCCAGCAGCTTAGTACAGCCAGAGATGAACACTGAAGCTTTCTTT. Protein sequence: CASSLVQPEMNTEAFF.

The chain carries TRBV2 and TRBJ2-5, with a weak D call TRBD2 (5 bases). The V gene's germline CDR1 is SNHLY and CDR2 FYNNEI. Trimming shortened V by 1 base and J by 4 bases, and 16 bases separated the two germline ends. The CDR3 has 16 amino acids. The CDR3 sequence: CASSEEGFASLETQYF. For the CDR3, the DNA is TGTGCCAGCAGTGAAGAAGGATTTGCTAGCTTAGAGACCCAGTACTTC.

The CDR3 spells CATSRVGEAEAFF. In nucleotides, the CDR3 is TGTGCCACCAGCAGAGTGGGGGAGGCTGAAGCTTTCTTT. The V gene is TRBV15, the J gene TRBJ1-1; possible D gene TRBD1, 5 bases. CDR1 is LNHNV and CDR2 is YYDKDF in the germline V gene (reference sequence). V lost 1 base and J lost 6, with 9 bases in between. The length of the CDR3 is 13 residues.

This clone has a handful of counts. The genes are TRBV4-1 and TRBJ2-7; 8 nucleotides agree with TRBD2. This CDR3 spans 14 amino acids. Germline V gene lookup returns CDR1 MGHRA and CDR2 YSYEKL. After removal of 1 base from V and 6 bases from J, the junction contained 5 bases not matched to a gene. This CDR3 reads CASSQAGLAGEQYF. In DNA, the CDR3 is TGCGCCAGCAGCCAAGCCGGACTAGCTGGCGAGCAGTACTTC.

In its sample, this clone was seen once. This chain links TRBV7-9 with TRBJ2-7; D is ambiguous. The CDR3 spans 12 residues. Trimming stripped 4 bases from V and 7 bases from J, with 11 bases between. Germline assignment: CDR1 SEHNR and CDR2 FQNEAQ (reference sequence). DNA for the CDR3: TGTGCCAGCAGCTCCCGAGCTTGGGAGCAGTACTTC. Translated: CASSSRAWEQYF.

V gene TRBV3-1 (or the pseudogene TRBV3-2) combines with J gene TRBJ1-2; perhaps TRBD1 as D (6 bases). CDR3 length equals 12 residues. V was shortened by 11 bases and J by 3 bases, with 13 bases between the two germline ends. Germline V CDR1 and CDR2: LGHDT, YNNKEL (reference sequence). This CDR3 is CAFGGPDYGYTF. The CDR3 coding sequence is TGTGCCTTCGGGGGGCCGGACTATGGCTACACCTTC.

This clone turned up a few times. CDR3 DNA: TGTGCCAGCAGCTCTTCACTAGCTTTCTACAATGAGCAGTTCTTC. Translating it yields CASSSSLAFYNEQFF. V is TRBV5-4 and J is TRBJ2-1; D is possibly TRBD2 (6 bases). V lost 3 bases, J lost 3 bases, and 13 bases lay in between. This CDR3 region has 15 residues. Germline V gene data show CDR1 as SGHNT and CDR2 as YYREEE (reference sequence).

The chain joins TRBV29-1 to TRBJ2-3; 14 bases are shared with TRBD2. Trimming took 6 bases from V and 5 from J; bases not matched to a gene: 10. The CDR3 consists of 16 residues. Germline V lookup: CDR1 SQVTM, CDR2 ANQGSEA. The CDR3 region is CSVDGLAGGSRDTQYF. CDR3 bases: TGCAGCGTGGATGGACTAGCGGGAGGATCTAGAGATACGCAGTATTTT.

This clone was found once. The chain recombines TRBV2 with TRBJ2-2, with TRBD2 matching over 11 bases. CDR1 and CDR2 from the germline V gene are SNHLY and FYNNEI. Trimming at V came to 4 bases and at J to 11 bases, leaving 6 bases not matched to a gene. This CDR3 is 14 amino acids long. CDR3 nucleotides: TGTGCCAGCAGTGGAGTAGCGGGAGGGCTCGAGCTGTTTTTT. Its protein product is CASSGVAGGLELFF.

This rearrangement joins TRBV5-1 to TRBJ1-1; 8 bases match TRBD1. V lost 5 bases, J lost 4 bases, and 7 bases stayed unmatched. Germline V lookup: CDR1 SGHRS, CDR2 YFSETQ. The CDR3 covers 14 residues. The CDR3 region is CASSNRQGSTEAFF. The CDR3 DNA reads TGCGCCAGCAGTAACCGACAGGGGAGCACTGAAGCTTTCTTT.

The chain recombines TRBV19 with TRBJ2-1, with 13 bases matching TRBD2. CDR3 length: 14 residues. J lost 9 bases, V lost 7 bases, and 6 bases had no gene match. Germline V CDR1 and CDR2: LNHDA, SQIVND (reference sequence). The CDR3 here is CASNPGLAGIEQFF. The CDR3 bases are TGTGCCAGTAACCCGGGACTAGCGGGAATTGAGCAGTTCTTC.

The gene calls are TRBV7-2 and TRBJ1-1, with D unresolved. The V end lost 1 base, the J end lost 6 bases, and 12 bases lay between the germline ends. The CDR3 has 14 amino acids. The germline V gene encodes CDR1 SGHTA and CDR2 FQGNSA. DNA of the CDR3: TGTGCCAGCAGCTTAGGGAGACCCCCGGCTGAAGCTTTCTTT. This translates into CASSLGRPPAEAFF.

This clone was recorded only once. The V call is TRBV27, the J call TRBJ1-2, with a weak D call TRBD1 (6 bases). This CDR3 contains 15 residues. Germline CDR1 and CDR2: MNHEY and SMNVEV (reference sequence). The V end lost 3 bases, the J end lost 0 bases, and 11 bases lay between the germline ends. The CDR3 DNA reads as TGTGCCAGCAGTTTTACAGGGTCCTCTAACTATGGCTACACCTTC. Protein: CASSFTGSSNYGYTF.